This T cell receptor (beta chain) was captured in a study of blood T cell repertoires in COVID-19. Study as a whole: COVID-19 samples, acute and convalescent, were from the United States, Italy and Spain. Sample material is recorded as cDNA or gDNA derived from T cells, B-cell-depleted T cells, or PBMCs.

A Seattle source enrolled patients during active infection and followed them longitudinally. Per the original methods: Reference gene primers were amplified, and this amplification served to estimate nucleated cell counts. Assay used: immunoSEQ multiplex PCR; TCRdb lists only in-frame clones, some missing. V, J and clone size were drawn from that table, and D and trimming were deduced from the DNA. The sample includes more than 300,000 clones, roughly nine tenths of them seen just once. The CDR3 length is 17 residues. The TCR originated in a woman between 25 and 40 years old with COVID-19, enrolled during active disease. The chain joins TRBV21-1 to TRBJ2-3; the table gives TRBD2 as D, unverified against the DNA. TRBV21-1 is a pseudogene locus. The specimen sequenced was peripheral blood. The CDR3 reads CASSNVGGGHNTDTQYF. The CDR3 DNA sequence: TGTGCCAGCAGCAATGTCGGCGGGGGACACAACACAGATACGCAGTATTTT.